Listed below are T cell receptor beta chains from one sample, sequenced in a study of blood T cells in healthy people across ages. Each CDR3 protein gets one entry after TCRdb re-called the 5' RACE reads with MiXCR. The table has 1.4 million or so distinct CDR3 sequences, under 55% seen once. Material: blood. Receptors were obtained from a woman aged 18 to 35 in good health. Each CDR3 is given with its conserved first and last residue. Expanded clones are given a class, and other clones once, few, many or no size at all.

v_call | clone_size | cdr3_length | cdr3_aa
TRBV6-1 | few | 15 | CASSELRAGTGELFF
TRBV24-1 | - | 17 | CATREQQGFANTGELFF
TRBV20-1 | - | 15 | CSASSLAEGMDEQFF
TRBV20-1 | - | 13 | CSARDVSSSGYTF
TRBV4-3 | few | 18 | CASSQEPGGRPYNSPLHF
TRBV18 | - | 16 | CASSDRGALSNQPQHF
TRBV25-1 | few | 12 | CASSGQATGHTF
TRBV27 | - | 15 | CASSLVNGINQPQHF
TRBV12-3/TRBV12-4 | - | 13 | CASGLRVQETQYF
TRBV21-1 | few | 13 | CASSNGGADTQYF
TRBV29-1 | - | 14 | CSVDVGVGANVLTF
TRBV6-1 | - | 15 | CATRDALGGNYGYTF
TRBV20-1 | - | 15 | CSARSSGTANTEAFF
TRBV6-5 | - | 17 | CASSYSPLTGARYGYTF
TRBV27 | - | 15 | CASSLSGVLSGELFF
TRBV6-5 | few | 13 | CASSYGRAWGYTF
TRBV20-1 | - | 13 | CSAAMGRDSPLHF
TRBV7-2 | - | 15 | CASSTDGFYGYEQYF
TRBV7-9 | - | 14 | CASSSGLGVYEQFF
TRBV6-5 | - | 16 | CASSYSVLAGSYEQYF
TRBV4-3 | - | 17 | CASSQDRAERARTPLHF
TRBV6-5 | few | 16 | CASSYSGGDGTYEQYF
TRBV4-3 | - | 12 | CASSHWGYKQYF
TRBV29-1 | - | 14 | CSAWAGGHNTEAFF
TRBV6-5 | few | 12 | CASTDRVNEQYF
TRBV7-9 | - | 16 | CASSLNPGLAGYEQYF